Listed below are T cell receptor beta chains from one sample, sequenced in a study of T cell repertoires in cytomegalovirus infection. MiXCR, run by TCRdb on the reads, gives a single entry per CDR3 protein. The sample shows roughly 990,000 distinct CDR3 sequences, approximately 33% of them seen only once. No cognate antigen is known for these TCRs. The sequencing here drew on cultured CD8+ T cells from PBMCs, taken from culture after CMV antigen stimulation. Source of these receptors: a human donor in good health (CMV status not recorded). Some clones in this sample may be carry-over from other donors' samples. CDR3s include the opening cysteine and the closing phenylalanine or tryptophan. Each record gives: V gene, D gene, CDR3 length, J gene, clone size, CDR3 protein, CDR3 DNA. The D gene is left open where the match is weak. Size values are once, few and many counts, or a class for expanded clones, and some rows have none.

>TRBV7-2|NA|15|TRBJ1-2|many
CASSFRAGIVYGYTF
TGTGCCAGCAGCTTCCGCGCAGGGATCGTCTATGGCTACACCTTC
>TRBV27|TRBD1|14|TRBJ1-2|few
CASRTLTGAGGYTF
TGTGCCAGCAGGACCTTGACAGGGGCGGGAGGCTACACCTTC
>TRBV7-6|NA|16|TRBJ2-2|many
CASSNMGGADTGELFF
TGTGCCAGCAGCAACATGGGGGGGGCTGACACCGGGGAGCTGTTTTTT
>TRBV7-8|NA|16|TRBJ1-5|NA
CASSLGMWGSNQPQHF
TGTGCCAGCAGCTTAGGGATGTGGGGAAGCAATCAGCCCCAGCATTTT
>TRBV7-6|TRBD1|14|TRBJ1-4|NA
CASSRDRTYEKLFF
TGTGCCAGCAGCAGGGACAGAACTTATGAAAAACTGTTTTTT
>TRBV19|NA|15|TRBJ2-7|NA
CASRPLPAETYEQYF
TGTGCCAGTAGGCCCCTCCCGGCAGAGACCTACGAGCAGTACTTC
>TRBV12-3/TRBV12-4|NA|14|TRBJ1-4|many
CASSLGQPNEKLFF
TGTGCCAGCAGTTTAGGACAGCCTAATGAAAAACTGTTTTTT
>TRBV19|NA|17|TRBJ2-1|NA
CASSPEGGGVAGNEQFF
TGTGCCAGTAGTCCCGAGGGGGGGGGCGTAGCGGGCAATGAGCAGTTCTTC
>TRBV11-3|NA|15|TRBJ2-2|few
CASSPRDPGTGELFF
TGTGCCAGCAGCCCTCGAGACCCGGGGACCGGGGAGCTGTTTTTT
>TRBV7-2|NA|15|TRBJ2-7|many
CASSFHGSINYEQYF
TGTGCCAGCAGCTTTCACGGATCGATAAACTACGAGCAGTACTTC